This TCR beta chain originates from a study of blood T cells in healthy people across ages. Study observations and caveats: Expanded clonotype changes were possibly confounded by unknown donor CMV status. TCR beta diversity was tightly associated with the proportion of naive T cells.

This clonotype has more than one count but fewer than ten. The antigen remains undetermined. CDR1 MGHRA and CDR2 YSYEKL come from the germline V gene. The CDR3 is 17 amino acids. The V end was cut by 3 bases, the J end by 4 bases, with 18 bases between. A second PCR, run for about 7 to 11 cycles, used a sample-barcoded 5' primer plus a J-beta primer mix. Carrying 12 random nucleotides, a template-switch adaptor labeled each individual cDNA molecule. TCRdb reanalysed the 5' RACE reads using MiXCR and keeps one entry per CDR3 protein. Found here are about 500,000 distinct CDR3 sequences, around 24% of them singletons; the top ten hold roughly 9%. The sample also formed part of further work on T cells of mothers and their children. From that paper: With the M1S primer of the second PCR, sample barcodes and 2-4 random nucleotides were added.

This TCR was recovered from a boy between 5 and 17 years old in good health. Sequenced material: blood. The chain has TRBV4-1 and TRBJ2-2; a weak D match, TRBD2 (6 bases). The CDR3 region is CASSHTSGPRPTGELFF. DNA of the CDR3: TGCGCCAGCAGCCACACAAGCGGGCCAAGACCCACCGGGGAGCTGTTTTTT.